Listed below are T cell receptor beta chains from one sample, sequenced in a study of CD8 T cells in ankylosing spondylitis. TCRdb recomputed calls from the 5' RACE reads with MiXCR, one row per CDR3 protein. In the table there are some 400,000 distinct CDR3 sequences, approximately 20% of which are singletons. Sequenced input: blood, either unsorted or a sorted T cell fraction (not recorded which). These receptors came from a male donor with ankylosing spondylitis. Each CDR3 is given with its conserved first and last residue. Each record gives: D gene, clone size, V gene, J gene, CDR3 protein, CDR3 DNA. The D gene is left open where the match is weak. A clone size is listed for some rows: how often the clone was seen (once, few, many), or a class if it is expanded.

D gene: TRBD2
clone size: -
V gene: TRBV6-5
J gene: TRBJ2-3
CDR3 protein: CASSYDVAGVLTDTQYF
CDR3 DNA: TGTGCCAGCAGTTACGATGTAGCGGGAGTGTTAACAGATACGCAGTATTTT

D gene: -
clone size: few
V gene: TRBV12-3/TRBV12-4
J gene: TRBJ1-4
CDR3 protein: CASSPTLGGSDEKLFF
CDR3 DNA: TGTGCCAGCAGCCCGACTCTGGGCGGGTCCGATGAAAAACTGTTTTTT

D gene: TRBD2
clone size: -
V gene: TRBV5-1
J gene: TRBJ2-1
CDR3 protein: CASSFPGGLPNNEQFF
CDR3 DNA: TGCGCCAGCAGCTTTCCGGGAGGCCTACCTAACAATGAGCAGTTCTTC

D gene: -
clone size: few
V gene: TRBV3-1
J gene: TRBJ1-1
CDR3 protein: CASSQGAVNTEAFF
CDR3 DNA: TGTGCCAGCAGCCAAGGGGCGGTGAACACTGAAGCTTTCTTT

D gene: -
clone size: -
V gene: TRBV3-1
J gene: TRBJ2-1
CDR3 protein: CASSHLLGSGEAYNEQFF
CDR3 DNA: TGTGCCAGCAGCCACCTATTGGGGTCGGGAGAGGCCTACAATGAGCAGTTCTTC

D gene: TRBD2
clone size: -
V gene: TRBV29-1
J gene: TRBJ2-3
CDR3 protein: CSVGASGRSDTQYF
CDR3 DNA: TGCAGCGTTGGGGCTAGCGGGAGGTCAGATACGCAGTATTTT

D gene: -
clone size: few
V gene: TRBV18
J gene: TRBJ2-3
CDR3 protein: CASSPRARDTQYF
CDR3 DNA: TGTGCCAGCTCACCACGCGCACGAGATACGCAGTATTTT

D gene: -
clone size: -
V gene: TRBV18
J gene: TRBJ1-6
CDR3 protein: CASSPRGGRTTDSPLHF
CDR3 DNA: TGTGCCAGCTCACCACGGGGGGGGCGGACCACGGATTCACCCCTCCACTTT

D gene: -
clone size: -
V gene: TRBV9
J gene: TRBJ2-7
CDR3 protein: CASSVSTGQSYEQYF
CDR3 DNA: TGTGCCAGCAGCGTAAGTACAGGCCAATCCTACGAGCAGTACTTC

D gene: -
clone size: -
V gene: TRBV20-1
J gene: TRBJ2-3
CDR3 protein: CSASSLGPLSTDTQYF
CDR3 DNA: TGCAGTGCTAGTTCCCTCGGACCCCTTAGCACAGATACGCAGTATTTT

D gene: TRBD1
clone size: -
V gene: TRBV18
J gene: TRBJ1-1
CDR3 protein: CASSPETGGSGEAFF
CDR3 DNA: TGTGCCAGCTCACCAGAGACAGGGGGCTCGGGTGAAGCTTTCTTT

D gene: TRBD2
clone size: -
V gene: TRBV5-1
J gene: TRBJ2-7
CDR3 protein: CASSTILAGAVGEQYF
CDR3 DNA: TGCGCCAGCAGCACTATACTAGCGGGAGCTGTTGGCGAGCAGTACTTC

D gene: -
clone size: -
V gene: TRBV5-1
J gene: TRBJ1-2
CDR3 protein: CASRQTGHAYTF
CDR3 DNA: TGCGCCAGCAGGCAGACAGGCCATGCCTACACCTTC

D gene: TRBD1
clone size: many
V gene: TRBV7-2
J gene: TRBJ1-2
CDR3 protein: CASSLAGQTNYGYTF
CDR3 DNA: TGTGCCAGCAGCTTAGCGGGACAGACTAACTATGGCTACACCTTC

D gene: -
clone size: -
V gene: TRBV19
J gene: TRBJ1-2
CDR3 protein: CASSMGRFYGYTF
CDR3 DNA: TGTGCCAGTAGTATGGGACGGTTCTATGGCTACACCTTC

D gene: TRBD2
clone size: few
V gene: TRBV12-3/TRBV12-4
J gene: TRBJ2-1
CDR3 protein: CASRRTSGDQFF
CDR3 DNA: TGTGCCAGCAGGCGTACTAGCGGAGATCAGTTCTTC

D gene: -
clone size: few
V gene: TRBV28
J gene: TRBJ1-4
CDR3 protein: CATQEPTGGSEKLFF
CDR3 DNA: TGTGCCACCCAGGAACCTACCGGAGGGAGTGAAAAACTGTTTTTT